Presented here are 18 T cell receptor beta chains from one specimen sequenced in a study of blood T cells in healthy people across ages. Using a J-beta primer mix together with a sample-barcoded 5' primer, a second PCR was run for roughly 7 to 11 cycles. A single record per CDR3 protein comes from TCRdb applying MiXCR to the 5' RACE reads. The sample consists of more than 550,000 distinct CDR3 sequences, roughly 20% of them appearing once. Sequenced input: blood. Source of these receptors: a man in his 70s in good health.

Regarding this clonotype: One junction end does not reproduce the germline sequence, and a read error may be involved. The gene calls are TRBV6-2 or TRBV6-3 and TRBJ2-1, with TRBD2 matching over 10 bases. The CDR3 covers 15 residues. Germline lookup yields CDR1 MNHEY and CDR2 SVGEGT. CDR3 region: CASSQLAGIYNEPFF. CDR3 in DNA: TGTGCCAGCAGTCAACTAGCGGGGATATACAATGAGCCGTTCTTC.

The J gene is TRBJ2-1, the V gene TRBV14, with TRBD1 matching 8 bases. Trimming removed 3 bases from V and 10 bases from J; junction bases left unmatched: 8. Germline-derived CDR1 and CDR2 are SGHDN and FVKESK. CDR3 length: 14 amino acids. CDR3: CASSQHYRTGEQFF. CDR3 bases: TGTGCCAGCAGCCAGCACTACCGGACAGGGGAGCAGTTCTTC.

This clonotype was seen a few times. The chain joins TRBV13 to TRBJ2-3, with 8 bases lining up with TRBD1. Germline assignment: CDR1 PRHDT and CDR2 FYEKMQ (reference sequence). This CDR3 is 15 amino acids long. The trim removed 4 bases at V and 2 bases at J, leaving 5 bases unmatched. The chain's CDR3 is CASSSRDRFTDTQYF. The CDR3 DNA follows: TGTGCCAGCAGCTCCCGGGACAGGTTCACAGATACGCAGTATTTT.

This clonotype was recorded a few times. The V gene is TRBV6-1, the J gene TRBJ2-2; D uncertain. Germline values: CDR1 MNHNS, CDR2 SASEGT. The CDR3 spans 16 residues. The V end was cut by 4 bases, the J end by 3 bases, with 15 bases between. CDR3 loop: CASSVMGPPYTGELFF. The CDR3 DNA is TGTGCCAGCAGTGTGATGGGTCCCCCCTACACCGGGGAGCTGTTTTTT.

This clonotype was seen a handful of times. The chain links TRBV10-3 to TRBJ2-3; 8 nucleotides match TRBD1. This CDR3 is built from 18 residues. The junction had 18 bases not matched to a gene; V was cut back by 6 bases and J by 4 bases. In germline, CDR1 is ENHRY, CDR2 SYGVKD. The CDR3 loop reads CAIRPQPGQAEEADTQYF. Written as DNA, the CDR3 is TGTGCCATCAGACCACAACCGGGACAGGCGGAAGAGGCAGATACGCAGTATTTT.

V is TRBV6-5 and J is TRBJ1-2, with D maybe TRBD1 (6 bases). CDR3 length equals 17 residues. CDR1 and CDR2 from the germline V gene are MNHEY and SVGAGI. V lost 0 bases and J 7 bases, leaving 21 bases between the germline ends. The CDR3 DNA sequence: TGTGCCAGCAGTTACTCTTTAGGGACAATCTTCGCGGGTGGCTACACCTTC. Protein product: CASSYSLGTIFAGGYTF.

This clonotype was seen a handful of times. The gene calls are TRBV20-1 and TRBJ2-5, with D unresolved. V lost 1 base to trimming and J lost 5 bases, with 14 bases between them. The CDR3 has 14 amino acids. Germline lookup yields CDR1 DFQATT and CDR2 SNEGSKA (reference sequence). In DNA, the CDR3 is TGCAGTGCTAGAGGGCCTCTAGGGCCGGAGACCCAGTACTTC. Translated: CSARGPLGPETQYF.

The V call is TRBV4-1, the J call TRBJ2-1; D unclear. The CDR3 has 16 amino acids. In germline, CDR1 is MGHRA, CDR2 YSYEKL. Trimming left V 4 bases short and J 0 bases short, with 13 bases between. CDR3: CASSPQPTSSYNEQFF. The CDR3 DNA follows: TGCGCCAGCAGCCCACAGCCGACGAGCTCCTACAATGAGCAGTTCTTC.

This chain links TRBV20-1 with TRBJ1-5; weak D call: TRBD1 (6 bases). Germline V lookup: CDR1 DFQATT, CDR2 SNEGSKA (reference sequence). With 3 bases removed from V and 0 bases from J, the gap between germline ends came to 15 bases. The CDR3 is 16 residues long. CDR3 DNA: TGCAGTGCTAGCCCAATACAGGGATATAGCAATCAGCCCCAGCATTTT. It yields the protein CSASPIQGYSNQPQHF.

This clonotype turned up a few times. This sequence joins TRBV7-2 and TRBJ1-1; D is undetermined. The CDR3 is 14 residues long. Germline CDR1 and CDR2: SGHTA and FQGNSA. Trimming took 3 bases from V and 0 from J, leaving 8 bases between them. The CDR3 loop is CASSLNSMNTEAFF. The CDR3 DNA follows: TGTGCCAGCAGCTTGAACAGTATGAACACTGAAGCTTTCTTT.

This clonotype has only a few counts. The genes are TRBV20-1 and TRBJ2-5; no firm D call. Near its end, the DNA agrees better with TRBJ2-7, so the J call may be wrong. The length of the CDR3 is 12 residues. Germline-derived CDR1 and CDR2 are DFQATT and SNEGSKA (reference sequence). As DNA, the CDR3 is TGCAGTGCTAGAGAAGACCAGTACGAGCAGTACTTC. This codes for CSAREDQYEQYF.

As regards this clonotype: A much larger clonotype is one base distant, so this may be a read error. The V gene is TRBV6-5, the J gene TRBJ1-5; 7 nucleotides agree with TRBD1. V was pared by 6 bases and J by 7 bases, with 9 bases of the junction left unmatched. From germline, CDR1 is MNHEY and CDR2 SVGAGI. There are 14 residues in the CDR3. This CDR3 is CASRGQRDNQPQHF. CDR3 bases: TGTGCCAGCAGGGGACAGAGAGACAACCAGCCCCAGCATTTT.

This clonotype has only one observation. The chain carries TRBV5-4 and TRBJ2-6; D might be TRBD2 (5 bases). The V and J ends lost 0 bases and 2 bases respectively, with 6 bases between them. Germline V lookup: CDR1 SGHNT, CDR2 YYREEE (reference sequence). CDR3 length: 15 residues. The CDR3 coding sequence is TGTGCCAGCAGCTTGGCGGGGACTGGGGCCAACGTCCTGACTTTC. As protein: CASSLAGTGANVLTF.

The chain links TRBV12-3 or TRBV12-4 to TRBJ1-6; D not certain. Trimming took 2 bases from V and 7 from J, leaving 6 bases between them. The CDR3 extends over 13 amino acids. CDR3 in amino acids: CASSLQENSPLHF. The CDR3 DNA is TGTGCCAGCAGTTTACAGGAGAATTCACCCCTCCACTTT.

As regards this clonotype: A read error may produce the germline difference seen at one junction end. This chain uses TRBV5-1 with TRBJ2-5; TRBD2 aligns across 9 bases. The CDR3 is 14 residues long. Per the germline V gene, CDR1 is SGHRS and CDR2 is YFSETQ. CDR3 nucleotide sequence: TGCGCCAGCAGCATTGCTAGCGGGGTTGAGACCGAGTACTTC. Translating it yields CASSIASGVETEYF.

The CDR3 region has the DNA TGTGCCACTGACGGGCCTGCCAAAAACATTCAGTACTTC. It codes for CATDGPAKNIQYF. J is TRBJ2-4 and V is TRBV7-9; unclear D gene. V lost 10 bases and J lost 1, with 11 bases in between. The germline gives CDR1 SEHNR, CDR2 FQNEAQ (reference sequence). The CDR3 loop spans 13 amino acids.

About this clonotype itself: Germline is not matched at one junction end, which may reflect a read error. The V and J genes are TRBV9 and TRBJ1-1, with D possibly matching TRBD1 (5 bases). The CDR3 extends over 13 amino acids. Germline CDR1 and CDR2: SGDLS and YYNGEE. CDR3 residues: CAGRRGNPEEAFF. CDR3 DNA sequence: TGTGCCGGCAGACGGGGGAACCCCGAGGAGGCTTTCTTT.

This clonotype appeared a few times. This chain joins TRBV5-1 and TRBJ2-7, with 9 bases matching TRBD1. The J call may be incorrect, as the DNA end agrees better with TRBJ2-1. Germline CDR1 and CDR2: SGHRS and YFSETQ. The CDR3 extends over 14 amino acids. Here the CDR3 DNA reads TGCGCCAGCAGCTTGGAGAGGACAGGGGATGAGCAGTTCTTC. Its protein is CASSLERTGDEQFF.